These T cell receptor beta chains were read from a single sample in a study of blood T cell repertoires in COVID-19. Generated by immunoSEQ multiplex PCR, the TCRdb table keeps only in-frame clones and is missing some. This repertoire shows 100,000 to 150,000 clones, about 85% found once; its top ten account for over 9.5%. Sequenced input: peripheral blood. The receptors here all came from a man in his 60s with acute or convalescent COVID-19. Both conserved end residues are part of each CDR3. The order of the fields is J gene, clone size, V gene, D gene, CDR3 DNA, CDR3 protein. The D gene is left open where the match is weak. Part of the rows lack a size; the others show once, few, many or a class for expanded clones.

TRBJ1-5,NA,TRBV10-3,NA,TGTGCCATCAGTGAGTCAGGGGGTGATCAGCCCCAGCATTTT,CAISESGGDQPQHF
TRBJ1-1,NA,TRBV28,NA,TGTGCCAGCAGCCCGCCAGGAGGGAGGGTCGATACTGAAGCTTTCTTT,CASSPPGGRVDTEAFF
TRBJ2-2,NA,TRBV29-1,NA,TGCAGCGTTGACAGGGATAACACCGGGGAGCTGTTTTTT,CSVDRDNTGELFF
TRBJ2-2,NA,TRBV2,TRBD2,TGTGCCAGCAGTGAAGCGGGACTAGCGGAGTGGGGGACCGGGGAGCTGTTTTTT,CASSEAGLAEWGTGELFF
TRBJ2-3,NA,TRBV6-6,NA,TGTGCCAGCAGTGCCCTGGGGGCCTATAGCACAGATACGCAGTATTTT,CASSALGAYSTDTQYF
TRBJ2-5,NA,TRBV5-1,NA,TGCGCCAGCAGCTTGGGACAGCAAGAGACCCAGTACTTC,CASSLGQQETQYF
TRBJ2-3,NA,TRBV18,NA,TGTGCCAGCTCACCACCCCGTCCTAGCACAGATACGCAGTATTTT,CASSPPRPSTDTQYF
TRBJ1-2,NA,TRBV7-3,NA,TGTGCCAGCAAACCAACCGGGACAACCTATGGCTACACCTTC,CASKPTGTTYGYTF
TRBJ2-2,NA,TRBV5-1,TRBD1,TGCGCCAGCACTTTTACGGGACAGGGCCCCAAGACCGGGGAGCTGTTTTTT,CASTFTGQGPKTGELFF
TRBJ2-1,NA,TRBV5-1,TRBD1,TGCGCCAGCAGCTTGGGTGCTGCGGGACAGGATGAGCAGTTCTTC,CASSLGAAGQDEQFF
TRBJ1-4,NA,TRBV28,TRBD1,TGTGCCAGCAGTTTAGGAAAAGGGGGCTATGAAAAACTGTTTTTT,CASSLGKGGYEKLFF
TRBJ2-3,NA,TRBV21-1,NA,TGTGCCACCCCCGCCGAGACTAGCGGCACAGATACGCAGTATTTT,CATPAETSGTDTQYF
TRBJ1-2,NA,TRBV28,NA,TGTGCCAGCAGTTTCCGGGAAGGCCGAAGGAACTATGGCTACACCTTC,CASSFREGRRNYGYTF
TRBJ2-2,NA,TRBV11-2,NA,TGTGCCAGCAGCTTAGGCTACCCCGGGGAGCTGTTTTTT,CASSLGYPGELFF
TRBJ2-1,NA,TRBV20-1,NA,TGCAGTGCAAAGCGGCCCAATGAGCAGTTCTTC,CSAKRPNEQFF
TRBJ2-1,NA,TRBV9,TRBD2,TGTGCCAGCAGCCGGACTAGCGACTCCTACAATGAGCAGTTCTTC,CASSRTSDSYNEQFF
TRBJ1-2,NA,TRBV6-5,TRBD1,TGTGCCAGCAGTTACGGGACAGGGGGCTCTGGCTATGGCTACACCTTC,CASSYGTGGSGYGYTF
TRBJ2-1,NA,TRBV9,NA,TGTGCCAGCAGCGTTCGACAGTACAATGAGCAGTTCTTC,CASSVRQYNEQFF
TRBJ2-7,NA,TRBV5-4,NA,TGTGCCAGCAGCCGGCAGGATTTCGACGAGCAGTACTTC,CASSRQDFDEQYF
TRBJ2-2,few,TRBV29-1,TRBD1,TGCAGCGTGTCCGGGACAGAGGCCGGGGAGCTGTTTTTT,CSVSGTEAGELFF
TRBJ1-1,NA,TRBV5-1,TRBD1,TGCGCCAGCAGCTTGCGAGGGGGCGGGGTGACTGAAGCTTTCTTT,CASSLRGGGVTEAFF
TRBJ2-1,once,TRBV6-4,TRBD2,TGTGCCAGCAGGCAGGATGCGGGACTAGTAAGGGATGAGCAGTTCTTC,CASRQDAGLVRDEQFF
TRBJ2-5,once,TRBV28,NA,TGTGCCAGCAGTAGACGTGGTAGCGTGGAAGAGACCCAGTACTTC,CASSRRGSVEETQYF
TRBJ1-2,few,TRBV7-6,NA,TGTGCCAGCAGCCCCGGCGGCAGAGGATTAGCTAACTATGGCTACACCTTC,CASSPGGRGLANYGYTF
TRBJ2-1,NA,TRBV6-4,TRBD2,TGTGCCAGCAGTGCAGGCGGGGGGCGTGAGCAGTTCTTC,CASSAGGGREQFF
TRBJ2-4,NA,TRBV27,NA,TGTGCCAGCAGCTCAGACAGCCAGATTCAGTACTTC,CASSSDSQIQYF
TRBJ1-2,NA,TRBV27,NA,TGTGCCAGCAGTCAGACTGATAACTATGGCTACACCTTC,CASSQTDNYGYTF
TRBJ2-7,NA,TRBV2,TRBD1,TGTGCCAGCAGTACCGGGACAGGGTTGACCGAGCAGTACTTC,CASSTGTGLTEQYF
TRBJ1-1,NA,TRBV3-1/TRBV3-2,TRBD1,TGTGCCAGCAGCCAGCAGGGGGCTCCGAACACTGAAGCTTTCTTT,CASSQQGAPNTEAFF